These T cell receptor beta chains were read from a single sample in a study of molecular identifiers for immune sequencing clone quantification. TCRdb analysed the PCR reads with MiXCR anew, one entry per CDR3 protein. The sample yields some 650,000 distinct CDR3 sequences, nearly 20% seen once. The sample taken for sequencing was naive CD8+ T cells from blood, with Jurkat cell RNA spiked in. The receptors were sampled from a human donor in good health. Some libraries in this study had Jurkat cell RNA spiked in. Each CDR3 is given with its conserved first and last residue. A D gene is named only where the DNA matches it firmly. Clone size is given for some rows only: seen once, a few or many times, or a class if the clone is expanded.

J	V	size	D	CDR3	DNA
TRBJ2-7	TRBV4-2	many	-	CASSLIRTGRGSYEQYF	TGTGCCAGCAGTCTGATTAGAACAGGGAGGGGGTCCTACGAGCAGTACTTC
TRBJ2-7	TRBV5-1	many	-	CASRQSPGTEAGEQYF	TGCGCCAGCAGGCAATCTCCCGGGACCGAAGCAGGGGAGCAGTACTTC
TRBJ2-7	TRBV19	-	TRBD1	CARSHPGQEKYEQYF	TGTGCCAGAAGTCACCCGGGACAGGAGAAATACGAGCAGTACTTC
TRBJ2-1	TRBV10-3	-	-	CAVSESQGWNEQFF	TGTGCCGTCAGTGAGTCTCAGGGGTGGAATGAGCAGTTCTTC
TRBJ2-1	TRBV6-5	many	-	CASSYSGNGKQFF	TGTGCCAGCAGTTACTCTGGGAATGGGAAGCAGTTCTTC
TRBJ1-2	TRBV4-3	once	-	CASSQDALTGATNYGYSF	TGCGCCAGCAGCCAAGATGCCCTCACGGGTGCTACTAACTATGGCTACTCCTTC
TRBJ1-1	TRBV7-9	-	-	CASSYGPNTESFF	TGTGCCAGCAGCTATGGACCTAACACTGAATCTTTCTTT
TRBJ2-7	TRBV27	many	-	CASSLLGARSDEQYF	TGTGCCAGCAGTTTATTGGGTGCCCGGAGCGACGAGCAGTACTTC
TRBJ2-5	TRBV2	few	TRBD2	CASMELAGQETQYF	TGTGCCAGCATGGAACTAGCGGGACAAGAGACCCAGTACTTC
TRBJ2-5	TRBV5-4	-	-	CASSLGNSQETQYF	TGTGCCAGCAGCTTGGGGAACAGTCAAGAGACCCAGTACTTC
TRBJ2-3	TRBV7-9	many	TRBD2	CASSRGTSGSTDTQYF	TGTGCCAGCAGCAGAGGGACTAGCGGGAGCACAGATACGCAGTATTTT
TRBJ2-1	TRBV29-1	many	-	CSVEISDPSSYNEQFF	TGCAGCGTTGAAATCAGCGACCCGAGCTCCTACAATGAGCAGTTCTTC
TRBJ1-3	TRBV2	many	-	CASTAGVSGNTIYF	TGTGCCAGCACGGCAGGCGTTTCTGGAAACACCATATATTTT
TRBJ1-1	TRBV7-7	-	-	CASSPGPTTEAFF	TGTGCTAGCAGCCCGGGACCGACAACTGAAGCTTTCTTT
TRBJ2-7	TRBV20-1	few	-	CSARLGSGAYEQYF	TGCAGTGCCAGACTAGGCAGCGGCGCCTACGAGCAGTACTTC
TRBJ2-3	TRBV7-2	many	-	CASSPRDSSTDTQYF	TGTGCCAGCAGCCCCCGGGACTCAAGCACAGATACGCAGTATTTT
TRBJ2-7	TRBV6-2/TRBV6-3	many	-	CASNTWVHEQYF	TGTGCCAGCAATACGTGGGTCCACGAGCAGTACTTC
TRBJ1-1	TRBV6-2/TRBV6-3	-	-	CATDPRTGMNTEAFF	TGTGCCACCGACCCCCGAACAGGGATGAACACTGAAGCTTTCTTT
TRBJ2-3	TRBV15	many	-	CATSSRRSHTDTQYF	TGTGCCACCAGCAGTCGGCGGAGTCACACAGATACGCAGTATTTT
TRBJ2-5	TRBV14	-	-	CASSQVGDSRETQYF	TGTGCCAGCAGCCAAGTAGGTGATTCCCGAGAGACCCAGTACTTC
TRBJ2-3	TRBV7-2	many	TRBD1	CASSGTGRVTDTQYF	TGTGCCAGCAGCGGGACAGGGAGGGTGACAGATACGCAGTATTTT
TRBJ1-1	TRBV6-1	many	-	CAIAEGVGTEAFF	TGTGCCATCGCCGAGGGGGTGGGCACTGAAGCTTTCTTT
TRBJ2-1	TRBV19	many	TRBD2	CASTPGTRSYNEQFF	TGTGCCAGTACCCCCGGGACTAGGTCCTACAATGAGCAGTTCTTC
TRBJ2-7	TRBV2	many	TRBD1	CAIQQGSSYEQYF	TGTGCCATACAACAGGGGTCCTCCTACGAGCAGTACTTC
TRBJ2-2	TRBV7-9	many	-	CASSLGFGLNTGELFF	TGTGCCAGCAGCTTAGGATTCGGTCTGAACACCGGGGAGCTGTTTTTT
TRBJ1-1	TRBV10-3	-	-	CAISDPGRGAFPGNTEAFF	TGTGCCATCAGTGACCCCGGTCGCGGGGCCTTCCCGGGGAACACTGAAGCTTTCTTT
TRBJ2-1	TRBV2	-	-	CASSGSLHGASNEQFF	TGTGCCAGCAGTGGCTCTCTACATGGGGCTAGCAATGAGCAGTTCTTC
TRBJ2-1	TRBV29-1	many	TRBD1	CSVDLSPGQLSYNEQFF	TGCAGCGTTGACCTATCACCGGGACAGCTCTCCTACAATGAGCAGTTCTTC
TRBJ1-5	TRBV27	many	-	CASSLYLDQPQHF	TGTGCCAGCAGTTTATACCTGGACCAGCCCCAGCATTTT
TRBJ1-5	TRBV27	-	-	CASSTGLFSNQPQHF	TGTGCCAGCAGCACGGGACTGTTTAGCAATCAGCCCCAGCATTTT
TRBJ1-5	TRBV5-5	-	-	CASRGLGDNQPQHF	TGTGCCAGCCGCGGGTTGGGGGACAATCAGCCCCAGCATTTT
TRBJ2-1	TRBV24-1	many	TRBD2	CATSDSSGSNEQFF	TGTGCCACCAGTGATTCTAGCGGGAGTAATGAGCAGTTCTTC
TRBJ2-3	TRBV4-3	-	TRBD2	CASSQDVLAGEWTDTQYF	TGCGCCAGCAGCCAAGACGTCCTAGCGGGAGAATGGACAGATACGCAGTATTTT
TRBJ2-5	TRBV5-1	once	-	CASSSQSALQETQYF	TGCGCCAGCAGCTCCCAGTCCGCCCTCCAAGAGACCCAGTACTTC
TRBJ1-1	TRBV9	-	-	CARSVGALNTEAFF	TGTGCCCGCAGCGTGGGAGCTTTGAACACTGAAGCTTTCTTT
TRBJ2-1	TRBV11-2	-	TRBD2	CASSPVERGPYNEQFF	TGTGCCAGCAGCCCCGTCGAGCGGGGACCCTACAATGAGCAGTTCTTC
TRBJ1-2	TRBV4-1	-	-	CASSQGDGLTYGYTF	TGCGCCAGCAGCCAAGGGGACGGGCTTACCTATGGCTACACCTTC
TRBJ2-5	TRBV5-1	many	TRBD2	CASSLLAEHGGRETQYF	TGCGCCAGCAGCTTACTAGCGGAGCACGGGGGCCGGGAGACCCAGTACTTC
TRBJ2-7	TRBV27	-	TRBD2	CASSLGRGAAEQYF	TGTGCCAGCAGTTTAGGGCGGGGGGCGGCCGAGCAGTACTTC
TRBJ2-3	TRBV28	many	TRBD1	CASSSGTGPFAQYF	TGTGCCAGCAGTAGCGGGACAGGGCCCTTTGCGCAGTATTTT
TRBJ2-1	TRBV19	-	-	CASSIQGKQFF	TGTGCCAGTAGTATTCAGGGTAAGCAGTTCTTC
TRBJ2-7	TRBV9	many	-	CASSVGGGATYEQYF	TGTGCCAGCAGCGTAGGGGGGGGCGCGACCTACGAGCAGTACTTC
TRBJ1-4	TRBV19	many	-	CASSTDSRNEKLFF	TGTGCCAGTAGTACGGACAGCCGAAATGAAAAACTGTTTTTT
TRBJ1-6	TRBV20-1	few	-	CSAGMRGRGSYNSPLHF	TGCAGTGCTGGTATGCGGGGAAGGGGCTCCTATAATTCACCCCTCCACTTT
TRBJ2-1	TRBV4-2	-	-	CASSQEGWTNGIWGEQFF	TGTGCCAGCAGCCAAGAGGGTTGGACTAACGGGATATGGGGTGAGCAGTTCTTC
TRBJ1-4	TRBV7-9	-	-	CASSLVSGRANEKLFF	TGTGCCAGCAGCTTAGTCTCGGGGAGGGCTAATGAAAAACTGTTTTTT
TRBJ2-2	TRBV12-3/TRBV12-4	few	-	CASSLGGFTGELFF	TGTGCCAGCAGTTTGGGGGGTTTTACCGGGGAGCTGTTTTTT
TRBJ2-1	TRBV11-2	-	TRBD2	CASSPGTSAEQFF	TGTGCCAGCAGCCCCGGGACTAGCGCTGAGCAGTTCTTC
TRBJ2-7	TRBV3-1	many	-	CASSQDPPWEQYF	TGTGCCAGCAGCCAAGACCCCCCGTGGGAGCAGTACTTC
TRBJ2-5	TRBV6-2/TRBV6-3	few	-	CASRTEQETQYF	TGTGCCAGCAGGACAGAACAAGAGACCCAGTACTTC
TRBJ2-3	TRBV12-3/TRBV12-4	many	-	CASRMTGTTDTQYF	TGTGCCAGCAGGATGACAGGTACAACAGATACGCAGTATTTT
TRBJ2-3	TRBV19	-	-	CASSRSWTGTDTQYF	TGTGCCAGTAGTCGATCCTGGACAGGCACAGATACGCAGTATTTT
TRBJ2-3	TRBV7-9	many	TRBD2	CASSLSSGGASDTQYF	TGTGCCAGCAGCTTATCTAGCGGGGGGGCCTCAGATACGCAGTATTTT
TRBJ2-5	TRBV6-5	-	-	CASSEGRRETRYF	TGTGCCAGCAGCGAGGGACGGCGAGAGACCCGGTACTTC
TRBJ2-3	TRBV7-6	many	TRBD2	CASSLGGGAVDTQYF	TGTGCCAGCAGCTTAGGCGGGGGGGCCGTAGATACGCAGTATTTT
TRBJ2-2	TRBV9	-	TRBD2	CASSVSDGGAYTGELFF	TGTGCCAGCAGCGTCAGTGACGGGGGGGCGTACACCGGGGAGCTGTTTTTT
TRBJ1-2	TRBV7-9	few	TRBD1	CASSTGTGNFFGYTF	TGTGCCAGCAGCACCGGGACAGGGAATTTCTTTGGCTACACCTTC